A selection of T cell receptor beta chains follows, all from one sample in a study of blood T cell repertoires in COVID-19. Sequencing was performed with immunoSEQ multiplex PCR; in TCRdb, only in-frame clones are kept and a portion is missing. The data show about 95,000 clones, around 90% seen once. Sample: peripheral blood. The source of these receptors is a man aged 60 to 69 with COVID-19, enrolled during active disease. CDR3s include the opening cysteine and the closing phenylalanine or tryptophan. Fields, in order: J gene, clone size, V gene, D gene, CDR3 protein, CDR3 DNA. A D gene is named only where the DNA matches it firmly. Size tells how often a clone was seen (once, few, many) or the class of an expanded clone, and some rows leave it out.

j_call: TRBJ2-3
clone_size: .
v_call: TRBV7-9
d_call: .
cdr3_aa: CASSSADSSPTDTQYF
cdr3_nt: TGTGCCAGCAGCTCCGCTGACTCCTCTCCCACAGATACGCAGTATTTT

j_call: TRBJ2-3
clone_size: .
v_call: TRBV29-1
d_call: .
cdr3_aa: CSVHQGDTQYF
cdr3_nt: TGCAGCGTTCACCAGGGAGATACGCAGTATTTT

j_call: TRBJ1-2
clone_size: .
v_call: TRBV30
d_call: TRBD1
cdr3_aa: CAWSKQGELGYTF
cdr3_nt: TGTGCCTGGAGTAAACAGGGGGAATTAGGCTACACCTTC

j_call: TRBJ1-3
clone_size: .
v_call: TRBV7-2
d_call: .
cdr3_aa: CASSFRGGGSNTIYF
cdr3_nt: TGTGCCAGCAGCTTTAGGGGGGGAGGTTCGAACACCATATATTTT

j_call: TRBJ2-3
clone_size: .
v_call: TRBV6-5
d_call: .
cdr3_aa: CASSYGGARDTQYF
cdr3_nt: TGTGCCAGCAGTTACGGGGGGGCTCGGGATACGCAGTATTTT

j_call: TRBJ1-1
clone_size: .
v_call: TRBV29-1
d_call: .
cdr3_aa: CSVEGTDTEAFF
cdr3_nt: TGCAGCGTTGAAGGGACAGACACTGAAGCTTTCTTT

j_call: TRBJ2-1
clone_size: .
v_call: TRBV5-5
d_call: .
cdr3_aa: CASSPWRDSYNEQFF
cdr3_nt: TGTGCCAGCAGTCCTTGGCGGGACTCCTACAATGAGCAGTTCTTC

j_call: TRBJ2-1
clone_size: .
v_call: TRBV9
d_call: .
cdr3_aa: CASSVLDNEQFF
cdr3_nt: TGTGCCAGCAGCGTACTAGACAATGAGCAGTTCTTC

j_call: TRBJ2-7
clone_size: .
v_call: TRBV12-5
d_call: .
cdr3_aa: CASGLGVGGYEQYF
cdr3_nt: TGTGCTAGTGGTTTGGGCGTTGGGGGGTACGAGCAGTACTTC

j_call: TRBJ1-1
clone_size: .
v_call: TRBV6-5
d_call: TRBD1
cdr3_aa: CASSFHRDRVSAFF
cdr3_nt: TGTGCCAGCAGTTTTCACCGGGACAGGGTATCGGCTTTCTTT

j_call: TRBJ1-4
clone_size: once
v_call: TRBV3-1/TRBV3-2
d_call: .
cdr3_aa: CASSQGGRSEKLFF
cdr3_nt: TGTGCCAGCAGCCAGGGGGGACGGAGTGAAAAACTGTTTTTT

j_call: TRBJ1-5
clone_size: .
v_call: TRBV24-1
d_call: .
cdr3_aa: CATSDRTDYQPQHF
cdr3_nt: TGTGCCACCAGTGATCGGACAGACTATCAGCCCCAGCATTTT

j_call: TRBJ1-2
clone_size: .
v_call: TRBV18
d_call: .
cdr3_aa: CASSPPGGDSNYGYTF
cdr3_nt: TGTGCCAGCTCACCACCGGGAGGAGACAGCAACTATGGCTACACCTTC

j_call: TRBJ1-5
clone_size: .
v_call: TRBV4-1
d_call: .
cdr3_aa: CASSQGHSNQPQHF
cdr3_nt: TGCGCCAGCAGCCAGGGACATAGCAATCAGCCCCAGCATTTT

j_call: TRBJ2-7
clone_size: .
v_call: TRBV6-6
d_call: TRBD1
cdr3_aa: CASSPPGQGGLEQYF
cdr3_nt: TGTGCCAGCAGCCCGCCGGGACAGGGAGGACTCGAGCAGTACTTC

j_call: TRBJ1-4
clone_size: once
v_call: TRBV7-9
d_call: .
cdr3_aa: CASSLGQAYNEKLFF
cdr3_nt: TGTGCCAGCAGCTTAGGACAGGCCTATAATGAAAAACTGTTTTTT

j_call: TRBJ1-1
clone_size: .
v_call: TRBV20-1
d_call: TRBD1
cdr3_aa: CSASNRGRGTEAFF
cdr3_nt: TGCAGTGCTAGTAACAGGGGACGGGGGACTGAAGCTTTCTTT

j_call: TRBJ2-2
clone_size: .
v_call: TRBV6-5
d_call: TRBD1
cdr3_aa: CASTMGQVGELFF
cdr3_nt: TGTGCCAGCACCATGGGACAGGTCGGGGAGCTGTTTTTT

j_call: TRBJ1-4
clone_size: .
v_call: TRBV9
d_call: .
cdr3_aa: CASSRTAATNEKLFF
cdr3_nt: TGTGCCAGCAGTCGGACAGCTGCAACTAATGAAAAACTGTTTTTT

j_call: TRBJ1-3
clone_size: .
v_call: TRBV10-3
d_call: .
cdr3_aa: CAISRDKYSGNTIYF
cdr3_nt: TGTGCCATCAGCCGGGACAAATACTCTGGAAACACCATATATTTT

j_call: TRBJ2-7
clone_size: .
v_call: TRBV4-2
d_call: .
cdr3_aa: CASSQGRSEQYF
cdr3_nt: TGTGCCAGCAGCCAAGGCCGTAGTGAGCAGTACTTC

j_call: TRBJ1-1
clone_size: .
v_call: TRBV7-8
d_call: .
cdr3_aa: CASSPRRDTEAFF
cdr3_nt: TGTGCCAGCAGCCCACGGAGGGACACTGAAGCTTTCTTT

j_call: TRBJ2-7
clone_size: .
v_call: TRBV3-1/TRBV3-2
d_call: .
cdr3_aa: CASSQEGGNYEQYF
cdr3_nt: TGTGCCAGCAGCCAAGAGGGAGGCAACTACGAGCAGTACTTC

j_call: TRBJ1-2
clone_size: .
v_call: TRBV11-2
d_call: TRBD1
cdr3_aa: CASSVGQETSYTF
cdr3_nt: TGTGCCAGCAGCGTTGGACAGGAGACTAGCTACACCTTC

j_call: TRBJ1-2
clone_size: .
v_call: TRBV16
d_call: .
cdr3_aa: CASSLAVGNYGYTF
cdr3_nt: TGTGCCAGCAGCCTCGCGGTCGGAAACTATGGCTACACCTTC

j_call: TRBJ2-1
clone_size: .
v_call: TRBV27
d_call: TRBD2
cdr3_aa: CASSSWTSGRLVDEQFF
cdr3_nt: TGTGCCAGCAGTTCCTGGACTAGCGGGAGATTGGTCGATGAGCAGTTCTTC

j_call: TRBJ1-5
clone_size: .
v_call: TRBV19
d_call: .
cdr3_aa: CASSIDLGSASNQPQHF
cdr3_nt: TGTGCCAGTAGTATAGATCTAGGCAGTGCGAGCAATCAGCCCCAGCATTTT

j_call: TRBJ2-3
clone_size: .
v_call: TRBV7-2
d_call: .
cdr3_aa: CASSPYSDTQYF
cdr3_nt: TGTGCCAGCAGCCCCTACTCAGATACGCAGTATTTT

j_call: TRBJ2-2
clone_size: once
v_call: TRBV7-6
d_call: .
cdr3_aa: CASSFDKRSDRNTGELFF
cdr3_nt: TGTGCCAGCAGCTTCGACAAGCGGAGCGATCGGAACACCGGGGAGCTGTTTTTT

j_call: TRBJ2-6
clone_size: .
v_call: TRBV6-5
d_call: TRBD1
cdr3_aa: CASRKGASGANVLTF
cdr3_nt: TGTGCCAGCAGAAAGGGGGCCTCTGGGGCCAACGTCCTGACTTTC

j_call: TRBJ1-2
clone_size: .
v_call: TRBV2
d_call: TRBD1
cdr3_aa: CASRGQAGKSPNYGYTF
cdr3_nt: TGTGCCAGCAGGGGACAGGCCGGAAAGTCTCCTAACTATGGCTACACCTTC

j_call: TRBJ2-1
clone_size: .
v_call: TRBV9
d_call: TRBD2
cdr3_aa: CASSAQDREANEQFF
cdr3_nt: TGTGCCAGCAGCGCTCAAGACCGGGAGGCCAATGAGCAGTTCTTC

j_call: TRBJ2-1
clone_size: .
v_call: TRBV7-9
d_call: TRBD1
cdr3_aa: CARGTGTGHNEQFF
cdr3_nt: TGTGCCAGAGGAACCGGGACAGGGCACAATGAGCAGTTCTTC

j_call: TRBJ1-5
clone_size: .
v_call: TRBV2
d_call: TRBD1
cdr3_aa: CASSAQGVHQPQHF
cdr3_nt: TGTGCCAGCAGTGCACAGGGGGTACATCAGCCCCAGCATTTT

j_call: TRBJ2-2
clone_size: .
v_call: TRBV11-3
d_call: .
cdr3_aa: CASSLDLIVSGELFF
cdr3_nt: TGTGCCAGCAGCTTAGATCTAATTGTGTCCGGGGAGCTGTTTTTT

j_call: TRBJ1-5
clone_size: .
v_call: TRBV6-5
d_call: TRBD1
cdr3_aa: CASIRGQGNQPQHF
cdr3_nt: TGTGCCAGCATTCGAGGACAGGGGAATCAGCCCCAGCATTTT

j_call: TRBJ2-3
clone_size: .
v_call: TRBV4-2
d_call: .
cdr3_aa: CASSLLVGEGTDTQYF
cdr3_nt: TGTGCCAGCAGCCTCCTAGTGGGGGAGGGCACAGATACGCAGTATTTT

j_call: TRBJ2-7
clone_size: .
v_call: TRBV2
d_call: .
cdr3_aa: CAGGESRNSYEQYF
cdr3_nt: TGTGCCGGGGGCGAATCGAGAAACTCCTACGAGCAGTACTTC

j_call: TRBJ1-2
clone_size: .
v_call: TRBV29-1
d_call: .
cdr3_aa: CSVGSASHGYTF
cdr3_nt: TGCAGCGTTGGAAGCGCGTCCCATGGCTACACCTTC

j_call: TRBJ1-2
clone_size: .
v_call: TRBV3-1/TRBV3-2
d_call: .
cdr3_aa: CASSQEPRTVFGYTF
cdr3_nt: TGTGCCAGCAGCCAAGAACCCCGGACAGTTTTTGGCTACACCTTC

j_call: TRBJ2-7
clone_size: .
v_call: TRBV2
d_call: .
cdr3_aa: CASSEALWAAYEQYF
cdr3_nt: TGTGCCAGCAGTGAAGCGCTTTGGGCCGCCTACGAGCAGTACTTC

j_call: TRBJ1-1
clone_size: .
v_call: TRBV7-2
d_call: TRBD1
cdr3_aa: CASSTTGDTEAFF
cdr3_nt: TGTGCCAGCAGCACCACAGGGGACACTGAAGCTTTCTTT

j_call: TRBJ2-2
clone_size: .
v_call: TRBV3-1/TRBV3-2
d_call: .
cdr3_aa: CASSQGERENAGELFF
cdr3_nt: TGTGCCAGCAGCCAAGGAGAACGGGAGAACGCCGGGGAGCTGTTTTTT

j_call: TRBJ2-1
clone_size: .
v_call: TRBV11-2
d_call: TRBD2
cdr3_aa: CASSLGGLATNEQFF
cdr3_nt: TGTGCCAGCAGCTTAGGGGGACTAGCGACGAATGAGCAGTTCTTC

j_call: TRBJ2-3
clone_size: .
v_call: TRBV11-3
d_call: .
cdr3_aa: CASSSRETVTDTQYF
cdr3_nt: TGTGCCAGCAGCTCCCGAGAAACCGTCACAGATACGCAGTATTTT

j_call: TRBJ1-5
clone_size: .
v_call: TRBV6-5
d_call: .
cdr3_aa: CASRKGQYSNQPQHF
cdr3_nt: TGTGCCAGCAGAAAAGGACAGTATAGCAATCAGCCCCAGCATTTT

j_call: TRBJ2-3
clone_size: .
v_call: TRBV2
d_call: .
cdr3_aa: CASSEREHTQYF
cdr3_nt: TGTGCCAGCAGTGAGAGGGAGCATACGCAGTATTTT

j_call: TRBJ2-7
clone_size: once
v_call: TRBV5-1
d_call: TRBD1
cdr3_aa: CASSLVCDRVILYEQYF
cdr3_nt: TGCGCCAGCAGCTTGGTTTGTGACAGGGTTATCCTCTACGAGCAGTACTTC

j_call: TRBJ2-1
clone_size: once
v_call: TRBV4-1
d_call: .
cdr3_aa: CASSQLATSSYNEQFF
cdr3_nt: TGCGCCAGCAGCCAACTAGCGACCAGCTCCTACAATGAGCAGTTCTTC

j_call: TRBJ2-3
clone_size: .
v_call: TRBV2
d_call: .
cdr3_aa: CASIVSDTQYF
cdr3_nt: TGTGCCAGCATCGTCTCAGATACGCAGTATTTT

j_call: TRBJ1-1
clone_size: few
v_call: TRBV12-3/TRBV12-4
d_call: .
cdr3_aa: CATLAPPHTEAFF
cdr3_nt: TGTGCCACCCTGGCACCCCCGCACACTGAAGCTTTCTTT

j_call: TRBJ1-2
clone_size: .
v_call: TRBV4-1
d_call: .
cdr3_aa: CASSQAIDLDNYTF
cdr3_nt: TGCGCCAGCAGCCAAGCAATAGATTTGGACAACTACACCTTC

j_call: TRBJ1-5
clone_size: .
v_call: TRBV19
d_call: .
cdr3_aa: CASSIGHNYLNQPQHF
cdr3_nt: TGTGCCAGTAGTATTGGGCACAATTACCTCAATCAGCCCCAGCATTTT

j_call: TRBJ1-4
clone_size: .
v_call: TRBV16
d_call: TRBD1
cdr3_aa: CASSPQGARSEKLFF
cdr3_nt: TGTGCCAGCAGCCCGCAGGGGGCGCGTTCTGAAAAACTGTTTTTT

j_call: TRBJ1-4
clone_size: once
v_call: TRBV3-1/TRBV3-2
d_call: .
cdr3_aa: CASSSDGGGEKLFF
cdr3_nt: TGTGCCAGCAGCTCAGACGGGGGGGGAGAAAAACTGTTTTTT

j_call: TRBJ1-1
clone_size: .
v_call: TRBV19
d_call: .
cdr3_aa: CASSIAGFEAFF
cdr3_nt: TGTGCCAGTAGTATAGCCGGGTTTGAAGCTTTCTTT

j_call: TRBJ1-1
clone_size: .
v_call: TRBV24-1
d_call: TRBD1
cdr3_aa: CATSGQGDTEAFF
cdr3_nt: TGTGCCACCAGCGGACAGGGGGACACTGAAGCTTTCTTT

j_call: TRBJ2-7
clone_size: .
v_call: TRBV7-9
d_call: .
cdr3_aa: CASSTPGLLTHEQYF
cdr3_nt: TGTGCCAGCAGCACCCCGGGACTCCTAACCCACGAGCAGTACTTC

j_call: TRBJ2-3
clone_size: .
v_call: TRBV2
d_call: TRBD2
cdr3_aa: CASRAGTSGRLVTDTQYF
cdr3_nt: TGTGCCAGCAGAGCCGGGACTAGCGGGAGATTGGTCACAGATACGCAGTATTTT